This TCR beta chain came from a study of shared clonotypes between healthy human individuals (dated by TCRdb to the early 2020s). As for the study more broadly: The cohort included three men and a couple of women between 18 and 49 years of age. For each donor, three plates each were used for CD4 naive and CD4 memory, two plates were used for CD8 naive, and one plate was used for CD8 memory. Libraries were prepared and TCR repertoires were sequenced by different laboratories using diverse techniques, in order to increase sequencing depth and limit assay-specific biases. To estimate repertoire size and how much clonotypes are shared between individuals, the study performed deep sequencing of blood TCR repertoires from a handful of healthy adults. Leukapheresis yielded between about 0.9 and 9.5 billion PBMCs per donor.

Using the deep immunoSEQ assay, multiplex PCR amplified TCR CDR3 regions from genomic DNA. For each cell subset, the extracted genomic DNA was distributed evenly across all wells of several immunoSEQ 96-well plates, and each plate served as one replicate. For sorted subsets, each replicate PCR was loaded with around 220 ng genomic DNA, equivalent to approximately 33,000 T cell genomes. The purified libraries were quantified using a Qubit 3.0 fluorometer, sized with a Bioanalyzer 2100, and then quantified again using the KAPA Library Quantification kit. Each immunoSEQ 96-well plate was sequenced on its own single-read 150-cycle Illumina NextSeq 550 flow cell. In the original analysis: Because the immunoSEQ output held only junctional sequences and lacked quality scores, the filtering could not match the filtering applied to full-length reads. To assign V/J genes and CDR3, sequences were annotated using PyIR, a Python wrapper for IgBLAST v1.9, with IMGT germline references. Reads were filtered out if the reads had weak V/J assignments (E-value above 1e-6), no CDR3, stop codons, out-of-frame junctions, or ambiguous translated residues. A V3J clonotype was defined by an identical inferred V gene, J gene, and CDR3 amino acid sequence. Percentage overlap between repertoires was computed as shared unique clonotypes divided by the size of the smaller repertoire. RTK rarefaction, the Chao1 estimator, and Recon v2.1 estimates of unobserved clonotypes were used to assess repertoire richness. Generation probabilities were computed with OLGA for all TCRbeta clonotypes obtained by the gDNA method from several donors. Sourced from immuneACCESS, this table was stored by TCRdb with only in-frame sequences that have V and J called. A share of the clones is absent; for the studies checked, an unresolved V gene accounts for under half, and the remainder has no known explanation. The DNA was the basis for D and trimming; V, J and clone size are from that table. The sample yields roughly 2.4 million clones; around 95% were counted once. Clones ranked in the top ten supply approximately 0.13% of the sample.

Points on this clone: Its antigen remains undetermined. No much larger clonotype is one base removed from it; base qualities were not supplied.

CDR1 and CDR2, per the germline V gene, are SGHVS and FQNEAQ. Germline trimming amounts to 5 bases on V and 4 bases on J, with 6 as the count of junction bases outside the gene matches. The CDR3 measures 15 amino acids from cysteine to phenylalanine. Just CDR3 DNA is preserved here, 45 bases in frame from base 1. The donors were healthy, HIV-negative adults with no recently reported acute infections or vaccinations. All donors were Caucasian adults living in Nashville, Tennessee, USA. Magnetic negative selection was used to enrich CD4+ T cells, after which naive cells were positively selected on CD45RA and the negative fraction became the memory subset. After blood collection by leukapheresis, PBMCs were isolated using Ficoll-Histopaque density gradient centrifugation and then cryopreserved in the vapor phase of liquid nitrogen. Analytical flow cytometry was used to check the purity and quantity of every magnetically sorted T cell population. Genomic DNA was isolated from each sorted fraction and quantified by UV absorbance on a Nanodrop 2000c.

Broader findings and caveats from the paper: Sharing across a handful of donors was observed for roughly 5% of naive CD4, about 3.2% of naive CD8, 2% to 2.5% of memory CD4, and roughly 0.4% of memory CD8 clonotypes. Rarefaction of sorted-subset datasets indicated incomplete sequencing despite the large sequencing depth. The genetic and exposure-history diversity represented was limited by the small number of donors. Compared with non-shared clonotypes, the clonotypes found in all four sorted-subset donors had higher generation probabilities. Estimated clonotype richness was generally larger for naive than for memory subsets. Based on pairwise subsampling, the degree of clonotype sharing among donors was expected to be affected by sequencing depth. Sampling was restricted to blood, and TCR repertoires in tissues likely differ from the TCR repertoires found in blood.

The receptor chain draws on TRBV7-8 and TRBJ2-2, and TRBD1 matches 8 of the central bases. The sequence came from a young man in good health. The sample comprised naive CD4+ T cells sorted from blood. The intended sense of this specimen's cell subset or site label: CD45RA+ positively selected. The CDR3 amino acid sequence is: CASSLRTGFTGELFF. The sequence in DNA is TGTGCCAGCAGCCTTCGGACAGGGTTCACCGGGGAGCTGTTTTTT.